This entry lists 28 T cell receptor beta chains sequenced from one sample in a study of graft-versus-host responses after intestinal transplantation. TCRdb's table, derived via immunoSEQ multiplex PCR, lists solely in-frame clones and lacks some. In the table there are some 46,000 clones, over 85% of which are singletons. The sequenced sample was PBMCs, obtained 330 to 350 days after intestinal transplant. These receptors were taken from a human patient who received an intestinal transplant, so some T cells may come from the graft donor.

This clone occurred once. The genes are TRBV6-4 and TRBJ2-7; a possible D gene is TRBD1 (7 bases). The germline V gene has CDR1 MRHNA and CDR2 SNTAGT. Trimming cost V 3 bases and J 4 bases, with 28 bases left between them. The CDR3 has 19 residues. The CDR3 DNA follows: TGTGCCAGCAGTGAACGACTTTACAAACCCCGGGACAGCGGGTACGAGCAGTACTTC. It yields the protein CASSERLYKPRDSGYEQYF.

The rearrangement uses TRBV7-6 and TRBJ2-1; 7 nucleotides match TRBD1. The length of the CDR3 is 14 residues. Germline CDR1 and CDR2: SGHVS and FNYEAQ. Losses at the gene ends were 1 base for V and 7 bases for J; bases not matched to a gene: 4. The CDR3 reads CASSLGGGGNEQFF. For the CDR3, the DNA is TGTGCCAGCAGCTTAGGAGGGGGCGGGAATGAGCAGTTCTTC.

The rearrangement links TRBV5-6 to TRBJ1-4, with TRBD1 matching over 8 bases. V was clipped by 2 bases and J by 6 bases; unmatched bases: 15. The CDR3 contains 18 residues. Germline V gene sequence: CDR1 SGHDT, CDR2 YYEEEE. The CDR3 DNA reads as TGTGCCAGCAGCTTTGGTCGGTTACGACAGGGGTTATATGAAAAACTGTTTTTT. Residues: CASSFGRLRQGLYEKLFF.

The rearrangement links TRBV6-5 to TRBJ2-7; possible D gene TRBD1, 8 bases. Germline lookup yields CDR1 MNHEY and CDR2 SVGAGI. V dropped 6 bases and J dropped 4 bases, with 13 bases sitting between them. CDR3 length: 13 residues. CDR3 in amino acids: CASRTGGGYEQYF. CDR3 bases: TGTGCCAGCAGAACAGGGGGGGGTTACGAGCAGTACTTC.

The genes are TRBV6-1 and TRBJ2-3; TRBD1 might be the D (6 bases). The CDR3 extends over 15 amino acids. V was trimmed by 6 bases and J by 0 bases, leaving 13 bases between them. Germline V CDR1 and CDR2: MNHNS, SASEGT. The CDR3 coding sequence is TGTGCCAGCAGGGCCCCACAGGGAAGCACAGATACGCAGTATTTT. It codes for CASRAPQGSTDTQYF.

The chain is built from TRBV18 and TRBJ2-5; 10 bases are a match to TRBD2. Per the germline V gene, CDR1 is KGHSH and CDR2 is LQKENI. The CDR3 spans 17 residues. With 3 bases clipped from V and 2 bases from J, the junction kept 9 bases outside the gene matches. The CDR3 loop reads CASSPYLQRGGQETQYF. As DNA, the CDR3 is TGTGCCAGCTCACCCTACCTCCAGCGGGGGGGACAAGAGACCCAGTACTTC.

The rearrangement uses TRBV5-1 and TRBJ1-3; no definite D call. Germline V gene sequence: CDR1 SGHRS, CDR2 YFSETQ. V shed 0 bases and J shed 0 bases, with 10 bases lying between them. CDR3 length equals 16 residues. CDR3 amino acids: CASSLVPFSSGNTIYF. DNA for the CDR3: TGCGCCAGCAGCTTGGTTCCGTTCAGCTCTGGAAACACCATATATTTT.

The chain combines TRBV28 with TRBJ2-7; TRBD1 matches 7 bases. CDR1 MDHEN and CDR2 SYDVKM come from the germline V gene. This CDR3 is built from 14 residues. The V segment lost 5 bases and the J segment 3 bases; nucleotides outside the gene matches: 7. The CDR3: CASSPRDSHYEQYF. The CDR3 nucleotides read TGTGCCAGCAGTCCAAGGGACAGCCACTACGAGCAGTACTTC. Together with reference TRBV28 and TRBJ2-7, the CDR3 gives the full variable domain: DVKVTQSSRYLVKRTGEKVFLECVQDMDHENMFWYRQDPGLGLRLIYFSYDVKMKEKGDIPEGYSVSREKKERFSLILESASTNQTSMYLCASSPRDSHYEQYFGPGTRLTVT.

The chain couples TRBV13 to TRBJ2-2; 8 bases are shared with TRBD2. The ends lost 5 bases at V and 3 bases at J; junction bases unmatched: 8. The CDR3 contains 16 residues. Germline CDR1 and CDR2: PRHDT and FYEKMQ (reference sequence). CDR3 amino acids: CASSDSRGGHTGELFF. The CDR3 coding sequence is TGTGCCAGCAGCGACTCCCGGGGGGGCCACACCGGGGAGCTGTTTTTT.

The chain has TRBV7-9 and TRBJ2-7; tentatively, D is TRBD2 (5 bases). V was shortened by 5 bases and J by 4 bases, with 12 bases between the two germline ends. From germline, CDR1 is SEHNR and CDR2 FQNEAQ (reference sequence). This CDR3 contains 13 residues. CDR3 loop: CASSQRGRYEQYF. CDR3 DNA: TGTGCCAGCAGCCAACGAGGGCGGTACGAGCAGTACTTC.

V is TRBV6-1 and J is TRBJ1-2; 10 bases map to TRBD1. With V trimmed by 4 bases and J by 2 bases, 4 bases remained unmatched. Germline V lookup: CDR1 MNHNS, CDR2 SASEGT. This CDR3 is 15 amino acids long. Here the CDR3 reads CASSAQTGGNYGYTF. CDR3 DNA: TGTGCCAGCAGTGCCCAGACAGGGGGCAACTATGGCTACACCTTC.

The rearrangement uses TRBV5-4 and TRBJ2-5; possible D gene TRBD2, 6 bases. The CDR3 runs to 16 residues. Trimming removed 0 bases from V and 3 bases from J, with 15 bases in between. Germline lookup yields CDR1 SGHNT and CDR2 YYREEE (reference sequence). The CDR3 sequence: CASSLGLAAHKETQYF. In DNA, the CDR3 is TGTGCCAGCAGCTTGGGTTTAGCGGCCCACAAAGAGACCCAGTACTTC.

The chain recombines TRBV6-1 with TRBJ2-1, with D unresolved. Germline V CDR1 and CDR2: MNHNS, SASEGT. Trimming took off 4 bases at V and 5 bases at J, with 12 bases between the two ends. The CDR3 consists of 14 residues. CDR3 sequence (DNA): TGTGCCAGCAGTGTCGTTGCAGGAGACAATGAGCAGTTCTTC. Translating it yields CASSVVAGDNEQFF.

A note on this clone: The junction and the germline gene differ at one end; a read error may be behind it. In the same sample, other DNA sequences code for this CDR3. This sequence joins TRBV5-5 and TRBJ1-6; tentative D call: TRBD1 (5 bases). CDR3 length: 15 amino acids. In germline, CDR1 is SGHKS, CDR2 YYEKEE (reference sequence). In DNA, the CDR3 is TGTGCCAGCAGCCTTCAGGGTCGCCTCTATTCACCTCTCCACTTT. This translates into CASSLQGRLYSPLHF.

This sequence joins TRBV11-1 and TRBJ2-7; possible D gene TRBD2, 6 bases. The CDR3 has 14 residues. V lost 5 bases and J 2 bases, leaving 13 bases between the germline ends. The V gene's germline CDR1 is SGHAT and CDR2 FQDESV (reference sequence). Here the CDR3 DNA reads TGTGCCAGCAGCCCGGGGGTCAGGACCTACGAGCAGTACTTC. It codes for CASSPGVRTYEQYF.

The gene calls are TRBV5-1 and TRBJ1-2; weak D call: TRBD1 (5 bases). Germline assignment: CDR1 SGHRS and CDR2 YFSETQ. V lost 1 base and J 3 bases, leaving 13 bases between the germline ends. The CDR3 runs 15 residues. The DNA for the CDR3 is TGCGCCAGCAGCTTGAGTCGGGGACCCCACTATGGCTACACCTTC. This sequence encodes CASSLSRGPHYGYTF. Based on the CDR3 plus reference TRBV5-1 and TRBJ1-2, the full variable domain is KAGVTQTPRYLIKTRGQQVTLSCSPISGHRSVSWYQQTPGQGLQFLFEYFSETQRNKGNFPGRFSGRQFSNSRSEMNVSTLELGDSALYLCASSLSRGPHYGYTFGSGTRLTVV.

This sequence joins TRBV6-5 and TRBJ1-5; D not certain. The CDR3 loop spans 13 amino acids. Germline V lookup: CDR1 MNHEY, CDR2 SVGAGI. Trimming stripped 8 bases from V and 6 bases from J, with 14 bases between. The CDR3 is CASRRGIGQPQHF. In nucleotides, the CDR3 is TGTGCCAGCCGTCGGGGTATAGGTCAGCCCCAGCATTTT.

In DNA, the CDR3 is TGTGCCAGCAGCTTAGCGGGAGCGAGGGAGCAGTACTTC. It specifies CASSLAGAREQYF. This chain links TRBV7-9 with TRBJ2-7; possibly TRBD2 for D (5 bases). Trimming removed 0 bases at V and 7 bases at J, with 10 bases between. CDR3 size: 13 residues. Germline assignment: CDR1 SEHNR and CDR2 FQNEAQ (reference sequence).

The chain links TRBV7-6 to TRBJ2-7; 9 bases align to TRBD1. Germline CDR1 SGHVS, CDR2 FNYEAQ. V lost 4 bases, J lost 6 bases, and 1 base stayed unmatched. This CDR3 region has 12 residues. In nucleotides, the CDR3 is TGTGCCAGCAGCTCGACAGGGGGCGAGCAGTACTTC. Amino acid sequence: CASSSTGGEQYF.

The rearrangement joins TRBV5-4 to TRBJ2-3; 10 nucleotides align to TRBD2. The ends lost 0 bases at V and 0 bases at J; junction bases unmatched: 7. Germline-derived CDR1 and CDR2 are SGHNT and YYREEE (reference sequence). The CDR3 contains 18 residues. The CDR3 nucleotides are TGTGCCAGCAGCTTGGGACTAGCGGGTAGTACTAGCACAGATACGCAGTATTTT. It is translated as CASSLGLAGSTSTDTQYF.

The rearrangement links TRBV18 to TRBJ2-5; D is uncertain. V dropped 2 bases and J dropped 2 bases, with 9 bases sitting between them. The CDR3 has 14 residues. Germline CDR1 and CDR2: KGHSH and LQKENI. The CDR3 loop reads CASSPRRYQETQYF. For the CDR3, the DNA is TGTGCCAGCTCACCAAGACGGTATCAAGAGACCCAGTACTTC.

The chain is built from TRBV6-6 and TRBJ2-5, with 10 bases identical to TRBD1. With 4 bases clipped from V and 5 bases from J, the junction kept 4 bases outside the gene matches. CDR1 and CDR2 (germline): MNHNY, SVGAGI (reference sequence). This CDR3 is built from 14 residues. The CDR3: CASSFPGQGETQYF. CDR3 bases: TGTGCCAGCAGTTTTCCGGGACAGGGGGAGACCCAGTACTTC.

This rearrangement joins TRBV4-1 to TRBJ2-7; D unclear. The V end was cut by 0 bases, the J end by 5 bases, with 5 bases between. The length of the CDR3 is 12 residues. The germline V gene encodes CDR1 MGHRA and CDR2 YSYEKL. The CDR3 spells CASSQEAHEQYF. The DNA of the CDR3 is TGCGCCAGCAGCCAAGAGGCCCACGAGCAGTACTTC.

This chain links TRBV12-5 with TRBJ2-5; weak D call: TRBD2 (5 bases). The DNA end favors TRBJ2-7, so the J call may be wrong. Germline loops: CDR1 LGHNT, CDR2 FRNRAP. The CDR3 has 17 residues. CDR3: CASGLVGRRREGYEQYF. CDR3 sequence (DNA): TGTGCTAGTGGTTTGGTGGGTCGGAGGCGCGAGGGTTACGAGCAGTACTTC.

CDR3 in DNA: TGTGCTAGTGGCCCAGGGGGCACAGATACGCAGTATTTT. It is translated as CASGPGGTDTQYF. The chain joins TRBV12-5 to TRBJ2-3, with D possibly being TRBD1 (6 bases). Germline CDR1 and CDR2: LGHNT and FRNRAP. This CDR3 has 13 residues. Between the trimmed V and J ends, which lost 6 bases and 1 base, there was a span of 8 bases.

The CDR3, as DNA: TGTGCCAGCAGTTCTACGGACTATGGCTACACCTTC. This encodes CASSSTDYGYTF. The V call is TRBV28, the J call TRBJ1-2; no clear D. CDR1 is MDHEN, CDR2 SYDVKM, per germline. Trimming stripped 4 bases from V and 3 bases from J, with 6 bases between. The CDR3 loop spans 12 amino acids.

The J gene is TRBJ1-6, the V gene TRBV5-5; maybe TRBD1 (6 bases). The germline gives CDR1 SGHKS, CDR2 YYEKEE (reference sequence). The length of the CDR3 is 14 residues. The CDR3 region has the DNA TGTGGCGCGGGGGGGCAAACCTATAATTCACCCCTCCACTTT. Amino acids: CGAGGQTYNSPLHF.

The rearrangement joins TRBV11-2 to TRBJ1-1; D is unresolved. V lost 3 bases, J lost 2 bases, and 10 bases lay in between. Germline assignment: CDR1 SGHAT and CDR2 FQNNGV. The CDR3 has 14 amino acids. The CDR3 spells CASSFDVLNTEAFF. The CDR3 DNA sequence: TGTGCCAGCAGCTTCGACGTACTTAACACTGAAGCTTTCTTT.